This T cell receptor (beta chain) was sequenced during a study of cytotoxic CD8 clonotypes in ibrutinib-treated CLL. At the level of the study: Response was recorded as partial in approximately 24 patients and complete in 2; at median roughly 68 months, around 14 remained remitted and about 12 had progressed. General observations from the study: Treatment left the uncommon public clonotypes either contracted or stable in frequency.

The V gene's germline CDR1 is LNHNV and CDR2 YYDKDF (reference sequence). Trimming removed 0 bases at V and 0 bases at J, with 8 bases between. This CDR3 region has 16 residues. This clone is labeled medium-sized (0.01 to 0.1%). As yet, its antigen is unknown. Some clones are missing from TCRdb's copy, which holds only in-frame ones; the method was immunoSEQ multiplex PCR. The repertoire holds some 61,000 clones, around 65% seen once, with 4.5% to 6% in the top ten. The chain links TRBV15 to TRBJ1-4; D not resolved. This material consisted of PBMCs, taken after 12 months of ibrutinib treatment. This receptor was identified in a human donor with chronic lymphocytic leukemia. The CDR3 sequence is CATSREARATNEKLFF. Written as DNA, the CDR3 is TGTGCCACCAGCAGAGAAGCGCGTGCAACTAATGAAAAACTGTTTTTT.